The sequence of this T cell receptor (beta chain) was determined in a study of molecular identifiers for immune sequencing clone quantification. TCRdb itself ran the PCR reads through MiXCR, one entry per CDR3 protein. The repertoire includes roughly 50,000 distinct CDR3 sequences, about a third of them detected once, and approximately 4.2% sits in the top ten. CDR1 and CDR2 (germline): MNHEY, SVGEGT. CDR3 length equals 13 residues. Trimming pared 7 bases from V and 0 bases from J, leaving 9 bases between. This receptor was identified in a human donor in good health. Some libraries in this study had Jurkat cell RNA spiked in. The sample was naive CD8+ T cells from blood, with Jurkat cell RNA spiked in. The subset: FACS-sorted CD8+CD4-CCR7+CD45RA+ naive T cells. The chain carries TRBV6-2 or TRBV6-3 and TRBJ1-2; no clear D gene. CDR3 nucleotides: TGTGCCAGCACCCACCGAGCTAACTATGGCTACACCTTC. This translates into CASTHRANYGYTF.